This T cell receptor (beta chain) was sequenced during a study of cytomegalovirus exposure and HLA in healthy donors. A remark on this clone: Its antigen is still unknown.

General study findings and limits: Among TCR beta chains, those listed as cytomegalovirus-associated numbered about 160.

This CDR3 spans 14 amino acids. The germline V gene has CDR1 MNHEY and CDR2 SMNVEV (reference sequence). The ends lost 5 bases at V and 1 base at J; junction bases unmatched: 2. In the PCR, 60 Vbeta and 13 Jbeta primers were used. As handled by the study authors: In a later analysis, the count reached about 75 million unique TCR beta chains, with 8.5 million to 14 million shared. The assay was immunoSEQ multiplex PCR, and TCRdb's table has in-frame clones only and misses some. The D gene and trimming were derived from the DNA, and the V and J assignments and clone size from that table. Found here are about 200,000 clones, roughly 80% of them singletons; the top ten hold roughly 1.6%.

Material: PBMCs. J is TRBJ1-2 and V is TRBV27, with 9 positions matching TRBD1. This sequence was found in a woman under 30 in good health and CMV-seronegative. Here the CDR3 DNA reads TGTGCCAGCAGTGACAGGGGGTTTAACTATGGCTACACCTTC. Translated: CASSDRGFNYGYTF.